This T cell receptor beta chain came from a study of persistence of HIV-infected CD4 T cells. Overall study context: A larger, less memory-rich fraction responded to anti-CD3/anti-CD28 beads than to antigen.

The immunoSEQ assay was version 4, run in survey mode. Genomic DNA was diluted to 9 to 10 ng/uL, up to roughly 1 ug per sample. TCRdb's copy holds only in-frame clones and misses some; the assay was immunoSEQ multiplex PCR. The sample has about 46,000 clones, around 89% seen once. With respect to this clone: Its antigen is unidentified.

Study-level results: Degenerate expanded CDR3beta sequences were enriched among CMV- and Gag-responding cells. CMV- and Gag-responding cells had lower TCRbeta richness than CD3/CD28-responding cells.

Cells were stimulated nonspecifically with anti-CD3/anti-CD28 magnetic beads. CD4+ T cells upregulating both CD40 ligand and CD69 were sorted as responding cells. The CDR3 spans 12 residues. The germline gives CDR1 KGHSH, CDR2 LQKENI. Trimming shortened V by 4 bases and J by 5 bases, and 8 bases separated the two germline ends. This material consisted of CD4+ T cells sorted from PBMCs after roughly 20-hour stimulation, taken from a patient who received antiretroviral therapy. This TCR was recovered from an adult woman with HIV who was CMV-seropositive. This rearrangement joins TRBV18 to TRBJ1-1; no definite D call. CDR3 residues: CASSQAGTEAFF. The DNA of the CDR3 is TGTGCCAGCTCACAGGCGGGAACTGAAGCTTTCTTT.